The 8 T cell receptor beta chains below come from one sample, sequenced in a study of OX40 agonist ivuxolimab in advanced cancers. To prepare the library, the immunoSEQ multiplex PCR assay was applied. Drawn from immuneACCESS, this table holds only the in-frame rearrangements with V and J called that TCRdb kept. Clones are partly lost; checked studies trace under half to an unresolved V gene and leave the rest unexplained. For this sample the table gives 55,000 to 65,000 clones, of which roughly 84% were detected only once. More than 0.4% of the sample is held by the ten biggest clonotypes. The material was CD4+ or CD8+ T cells sorted from blood, obtained in a trial of the OX40 agonist ivuxolimab. All receptors come from an adult with an advanced solid tumor such as melanoma, head and neck, liver or kidney cancer.

This clone was observed a single time. The genes are TRBV5-1 and TRBJ2-5, with D possibly being TRBD1 (5 bases). The V gene's germline CDR1 is SGHRS and CDR2 YFSETQ. The V gene lost 4 bases and the J gene lost 4 bases, with 17 bases spanning the gap. The CDR3 runs 15 residues. The CDR3 is CASSLSRGSIETQYF. The DNA for the CDR3 is TGCGCCAGCAGCCTAAGTAGGGGTTCCATAGAGACCCAGTACTTC.

Here the CDR3 DNA reads TGTGCCAGCAGTTTAGCGGGAGGGAGGGAGACCCAGTACTTC. Amino acids: CASSLAGGRETQYF. The V call is TRBV6-5, the J call TRBJ2-5; the match to TRBD2 covers 11 bases. Losses at the gene ends were 4 bases for V and 5 bases for J; bases not matched to a gene: 3. The CDR3 is made up of 14 amino acids. Germline assignment: CDR1 MNHEY and CDR2 SVGAGI.

The genes are TRBV30 and TRBJ1-2; 7 bases map to TRBD1. The length of the CDR3 is 16 residues. CDR1 is GTSNPN and CDR2 is SVGIG in the germline V gene (reference sequence). Losses at the gene ends were 4 bases for V and 0 bases for J; bases not matched to a gene: 11. CDR3 in DNA: TGTGCCTGGACTCCCAAGGGACAGCCAACTAACTATGGCTACACCTTC. This codes for CAWTPKGQPTNYGYTF.

This clone has only one observation. V is TRBV5-5 and J is TRBJ2-7; 7 bases line up with TRBD2. V lost 3 bases, J lost 2 bases, and 11 bases stayed unmatched. Germline CDR1 and CDR2: SGHKS and YYEKEE (reference sequence). This CDR3 contains 16 residues. In nucleotides, the CDR3 is TGTGCCAGCAGCTCTAGAGGATATCTAGCGGCCTACGAGCAGTACTTC. This translates into CASSSRGYLAAYEQYF.

Judged by abundance, this clone is medium-sized. The V call is TRBV15, the J call TRBJ2-7; D is perhaps TRBD1 (6 bases). This CDR3 spans 15 amino acids. V was trimmed by 0 bases and J by 4 bases, leaving 13 bases between them. CDR1 is LNHNV and CDR2 is YYDKDF in the germline V gene (reference sequence). CDR3 bases: TGTGCCACCAGCAGAGATACGGTCAGGGGATACGAGCAGTACTTC. It translates to CATSRDTVRGYEQYF. Together with reference TRBV15 and TRBJ2-7, the CDR3 gives the full variable domain: DAMVIQNPRYQVTQFGKPVTLSCSQTLNHNVMYWYQQKSSQAPKLLFHYYDKDFNNEADTPDNFQSRRPNTSFCFLDIRSPGLGDTAMYLCATSRDTVRGYEQYFGPGTRLTVT.

This chain connects TRBV5-1 to TRBJ1-2; 9 bases align to TRBD1. V dropped 2 bases and J dropped 2; count of bases not matched to a gene: 4. Germline CDR1 is SGHRS and CDR2 is YFSETQ. The CDR3 has 15 residues. The CDR3 loop reads CASSFAGTGNYGYTF. Written as DNA, the CDR3 is TGCGCCAGCAGCTTCGCCGGGACAGGGAACTATGGCTACACCTTC.

The chain employs TRBV9 and TRBJ1-2, with a weak D call TRBD1 (6 bases). Trimming stripped 2 bases from V and 6 bases from J, with 17 bases between. The CDR3 contains 15 residues. Germline V CDR1 and CDR2: SGDLS, YYNGEE. The CDR3 protein is CASSVTWWDTNGYTF. CDR3 in DNA: TGTGCCAGCAGCGTTACCTGGTGGGACACAAATGGCTACACCTTC.

The rearrangement joins TRBV29-1 to TRBJ2-3; the match to TRBD1 covers 11 bases. Germline CDR1 and CDR2: SQVTM and ANQGSEA. The CDR3 sequence is 15 residues long. J lost 3 bases, V lost 5 bases, and 7 bases had no gene match. CDR3 amino acids: CSVFRTGGVTDTQYF. CDR3 DNA: TGCAGCGTTTTCAGGACAGGGGGCGTAACAGATACGCAGTATTTT.